Presented here are 10 T cell receptor beta chains from one specimen sequenced in a study of regulatory T cells in long-lasting Graves disease. HTBI primers from iRepertoire and Arm-PCR of CDR3 regions yielded the TCR beta libraries. TCRdb re-called the multiplex PCR reads with MiXCR, one entry per CDR3 protein. Of around 470,000 distinct CDR3 sequences listed, approximately 14% were seen once; the top ten hold about 15%. Time point in this sample: newly diagnosed GD, antithyroid drugs for less than 3 months. PBMCs provided the RNA from which the TCR library was made. These data were also reused for a study on T cells in Graves' hyperthyroidism and ophthalmopathy.

The sample here was peripheral blood mononuclear cells (PBMCs), taken at new diagnosis, from a patient treated with antithyroid drugs. The receptor source for this set is a woman aged 50 to 65 with Graves disease.

This chain uses TRBV7-8 with TRBJ1-5; the D gene is possibly TRBD1 (5 bases). Germline loops: CDR1 SGHVS, CDR2 FQNEAQ. Trimming stripped 5 bases from V and 2 bases from J, with 10 bases between. This CDR3 region has 14 residues. The CDR3 protein is CASSDRDGNQPQHF. The CDR3 bases are TGTGCCAGCAGCGACCGGGACGGCAATCAGCCCCAGCATTTT.

There are many counts of this clonotype. The J gene is TRBJ2-4, the V gene TRBV20-1, with TRBD2 matching over 14 bases. Germline-derived CDR1 and CDR2 are DFQATT and SNEGSKA (reference sequence). V lost 2 bases and J lost 7; bases outside the gene matches: 7. The CDR3 extends over 16 amino acids. CDR3 region: CSARPGLAGVRNIQYF. CDR3 DNA: TGCAGTGCTAGACCGGGACTAGCGGGAGTTAGGAACATTCAGTACTTC.

This clonotype was seen repeatedly, ten times or more. The rearrangement uses TRBV5-1 and TRBJ2-7, with TRBD1 identical over 8 bases. This CDR3 has 14 residues. The V and J ends lost 1 base and 3 bases, in that order; junction bases with no gene match: 3. CDR1 SGHRS and CDR2 YFSETQ come from the germline V gene. CDR3 in DNA: TGCGCCAGCAGCTTGAAAGGGACAGGCTACGAGCAGTACTTC. It translates to CASSLKGTGYEQYF.

This clonotype appeared many times. This chain connects TRBV5-1 to TRBJ2-7; D tentatively reads TRBD1 or TRBD2 (5 bases each). The V end lost 0 bases, the J end lost 0 bases, and 10 bases lay between the germline ends. Germline values: CDR1 SGHRS, CDR2 YFSETQ. The CDR3 loop spans 15 amino acids. CDR3 region: CASSLARGLSYEQYF. CDR3 coding DNA: TGCGCCAGCAGCTTGGCCCGGGGCCTCTCCTACGAGCAGTACTTC.

This clonotype was detected once. The V gene is TRBV5-8, the J gene TRBJ1-5; tentative D call: TRBD1 (5 bases). Trimming cost V 6 bases and J 6 bases, with 13 bases left between them. The CDR3 runs to 13 residues. The V gene's germline CDR1 is SGHTS and CDR2 YDEGEE. The CDR3 sequence is CASKRGGTQPQHF. The CDR3 DNA sequence: TGTGCCAGCAAGAGGGGAGGAACTCAGCCCCAGCATTTT.

In this sample, this clonotype turned up many times. This chain links TRBV6-1 with TRBJ1-2; the D is unclear. Trimming left V 5 bases short and J 2 bases short, with 15 bases between. CDR3 length: 15 amino acids. Per germline, CDR1 MNHNS and CDR2 SASEGT. CDR3 coding DNA: TGTGCCAGCAGTATTACCCCCAGTGGAAACTATGGCTACACCTTC. Its translation: CASSITPSGNYGYTF.

In this sample, this clonotype turned up many times. The CDR3 DNA is TGTGCCAGCAGCTCAACAGGGTTTCCGACGAACACCGGGGAGCTGTTTTTT. Translated, it gives CASSSTGFPTNTGELFF. The gene calls are TRBV13 and TRBJ2-2, with D possibly being TRBD1 (6 bases). Germline CDR1 and CDR2: PRHDT and FYEKMQ (reference sequence). V was pared by 4 bases and J by 0 bases, with 15 bases between. The CDR3 totals 17 residues.

Many counts were recorded for this clonotype. The rearrangement joins TRBV12-3 or TRBV12-4 to TRBJ2-5, with D uncertain. The CDR3 loop spans 11 amino acids. The V gene lost 6 bases and the J gene lost 4 bases, with 6 bases spanning the gap. CDR3 nucleotides: TGTGCCAGCAGGCGAACAGAGACCCAGTACTTC. Residues: CASRRTETQYF.

This clonotype was seen many times. The chain has TRBV7-9 and TRBJ2-1, with D possibly TRBD2 on 6 matching bases. Germline V gene data show CDR1 as SEHNR and CDR2 as FQNEAQ (reference sequence). The CDR3 has 16 residues. Trimming took 5 bases from V and 11 from J, leaving 25 bases between them. The CDR3 DNA reads as TGTGCCAGCAGCCCTAAGTCTCGGGTTAGTGGGACTCAGCAGTTCTTC. The encoded protein is CASSPKSRVSGTQQFF.

As to this clonotype: This sequence may be a read error, since a much larger clone differs from it by one base. This chain joins TRBV12-3 or TRBV12-4 and TRBJ1-1; 8 nucleotides agree with TRBD1. There are 14 residues in the CDR3. The J segment lost 6 bases and the V segment lost 5 bases, leaving 8 bases of the junction unmatched. Here the CDR3 DNA reads TGTGCCAGCAGTCTTAGGGACAGGAAGCCTGAAGCTTTCTTT. Encoded protein: CASSLRDRKPEAFF.